The source of this T cell receptor beta chain is a study of shared clonotypes between healthy human individuals (dated by TCRdb to the early 2020s). In terms of the full investigation: A couple of women and a few men aged 18 to 49 years were included in the cohort. Per donor, three plates each were used for CD4 naive and CD4 memory, two for CD8 naive, and one for CD8 memory. Blood TCR repertoires of four to six healthy adults were deeply sequenced to estimate repertoire size and the extent of clonotype sharing between individuals. Different laboratories and diverse techniques were used to prepare libraries and sequence TCR repertoires, to increase sequencing depth and limit assay-specific biases. Leukapheresis yielded between about 0.9 and 9 billion PBMCs per donor.

Using the deep immunoSEQ assay, TCR CDR3 regions were amplified from genomic DNA by multiplex PCR. For each cell subset, the extracted genomic DNA was distributed evenly across all wells of several immunoSEQ 96-well plates, and each plate served as one replicate. For sorted subsets, approximately 0.2 ug of genomic DNA, equivalent to 25,000 to 35,000 T cell genomes, went into each replicate PCR. The purified libraries were quantified using a Qubit 3.0 fluorometer, sized with a Bioanalyzer 2100, and then quantified again using the KAPA Library Quantification kit. Every immunoSEQ 96-well plate was sequenced on a dedicated single-read 150-cycle Illumina NextSeq 550 flow cell. In the paper's pipeline: The immunoSEQ output contained only junctional sequences without quality scores, so filtering could not match that applied to full-length reads. To assign V/J genes and CDR3, sequences were annotated using PyIR, a Python wrapper for IgBLAST v1.9, with IMGT germline references. Reads with weak V/J assignments (E-value above 1e-6), missing CDR3, stop codons, out-of-frame junctions, or ambiguous translated residues were removed. A V3J clonotype was defined by an identical inferred V gene, J gene, and CDR3 amino acid sequence. To compute the percentage overlap between repertoires, the number of shared unique clonotypes was divided by the size of the smaller repertoire. RTK rarefaction, the Chao1 estimator, and Recon v2.1 estimates of unobserved clonotypes were used to assess repertoire richness. OLGA was used to compute generation probabilities for all TCRbeta clonotypes that the gDNA method yielded from a few donors. TCRdb provides this immuneACCESS table in a form limited to in-frame rearrangements. Some clones are lacking; in checked studies, under half of them reflect an unresolved V gene, and why the rest are absent is not known. The V and J calls and clone size are taken from that table; D and trimming were inferred from the DNA. For this sample the table gives about 700,000 clones, of which about 90% were detected only once. The ten largest clones capture about 24% of the sample.

The research as a whole found: When a handful of donors were compared, the shared fraction of clonotypes was around 5% for naive CD4, 3% to 4% for naive CD8, more than 2% for memory CD4, and around 0.37% for memory CD8. Sampling was limited to blood, and TCR repertoires in tissue likely differ from TCR repertoires in blood. Compared with non-shared clonotypes, clonotypes shared by all four sorted-subset donors had higher generation probabilities. Because the study included only a small number of donors, the genetic and exposure-history diversity represented was limited. Incomplete sequencing was indicated by rarefaction of sorted-subset datasets, despite the large sequencing depth. Based on pairwise subsampling, the degree of clonotype sharing among donors was expected to be affected by sequencing depth. Larger estimated clonotype richness was generally found for naive subsets than for memory subsets.

Details on this clone: No cognate antigen has been identified for it. No per-base quality is available; no much larger clone lies one base away.

CD8 naive samples were obtained by positive selection for CCR7 among CD45RO-negative cells, yielding a CD45RA+CCR7+ population from which TemRA cells were excluded. The donors were healthy, HIV-negative adults with no recently reported acute infections or vaccinations. Only Caucasian adults living in Nashville, Tennessee, USA were represented among the donors. Blood was obtained by leukapheresis, after which PBMCs were separated by Ficoll-Histopaque density gradient centrifugation and cryopreserved in liquid nitrogen vapor phase. Analytical flow cytometry was used to check the purity and quantity of every magnetically sorted T cell population. From each sorted fraction, genomic DNA was isolated and quantified by UV absorbance on a Nanodrop 2000c. The material sequenced was naive CD8+ T cells sorted from blood. The label giving this sample's cell subset or site can be read as: CD45RA+CCR7+. The receptor was derived from a man aged 30 to 39 in good health.

The nucleotide sequence is given as TGTGCCAGCAGTCCCACCATGGGCGTGAGTAGGTATACGCAGTATTTT. This codes for CASSPTMGVSRYTQYF. The rearrangement joined TRBV9 to TRBJ2-3; the D gene cannot be named for sure. Trimming removed 5 bases from V and 7 bases from J, leaving 23 bases between the germline ends. The germline V gene specifies SGDLS as CDR1 and YYNGEE as CDR2. Spanning cysteine to phenylalanine, the CDR3 consists of 16 amino acids. Kept here is only the CDR3 DNA, which spans 48 bases and is read in frame from base 1. Joined to the reference TRBV9 and TRBJ2-3 proteins, this CDR3 gives the full variable domain: DSGVTQTPKHLITATGQRVTLRCSPRSGDLSVYWYQQSLDQGLQFLIQYYNGEERAKGNILERFSAQQFPDLHSELNLSSLELGDSALYFCASSPTMGVSRYTQYFGPGTRLTVL.